This TCR beta chain was obtained from a study of shared clonotypes between healthy human individuals. Across the whole study: Researchers assigned three CD4 naive, three CD4 memory, two CD8 naive and one CD8 memory plate to each donor.

This CDR3 region has 14 residues. CDR1 and CDR2 from the germline V gene are MNHEY and SVGAGI. V was trimmed by 7 bases and J by 3 bases, leaving 13 bases between them. Replicate PCRs run on sorted subsets employed around 200 ng DNA, around 27,000 T cell genomes. Measured with immunoSEQ multiplex PCR; TCRdb has only the in-frame clones, and not every one. The table has about 340,000 clones, about 73% seen once; the top ten hold about 10%. This clone has just one count. Its antigen is as yet unknown. Broader study findings: Memory subsets generally showed smaller estimated richness than naive subsets did. Clonotype sharing among donors, it was expected, would be affected by sequencing depth.

The TCR comes from a man aged 25-45 years in good health. The specimen was memory CD4+ T cells sorted from blood. As for subset: CD45RA-negative fraction. The chain couples TRBV6-5 to TRBJ1-3; weak D call: TRBD1 (5 bases). Here the CDR3 DNA reads TGTGCCAGCACACCGGCGGGGGGTGGAAACACCATATATTTT. It translates to CASTPAGGGNTIYF.